This entry is about one T cell receptor (beta chain). CDR3 size: 12 residues. Trimming took off 0 bases at V and 5 bases at J, with 7 bases between the two ends. Per germline, CDR1 GTSNPN and CDR2 SVGIG (reference sequence). The source of the sample is a study of shared clonotypes between healthy human individuals. Per the study methods: ImmunoSEQ supplied junction-only sequences lacking quality scores, so filtering was different. Only in-frame clones appear in the TCRdb table, and some are missing; sequencing was by immunoSEQ multiplex PCR. D and trimming were read from the DNA, whereas the V and J calls and clone size are those reported in that table. Here the sample spans some 470,000 clones, 76% being singletons. Every one of the donors was a Caucasian adult that lived in Nashville, Tennessee.

V and J are TRBV30 and TRBJ2-5, with D hard to call. The specimen was PBMCs. This sequence was found in a woman aged 40 to 50 in good health. Some clones in this sample may be carry-over from other donors' samples. For the CDR3, the DNA is TGTGCCTGGAGTGTACTGAGCGAGACCCAGTACTTC. This encodes CAWSVLSETQYF.